What follows is one TCR beta chain and its context. Its antigen is unidentified. The sample is drawn from a study of blood T cells in healthy people across ages. Whole-study context: About one barcoded TCR beta cDNA was captured per two T cells. Whole-study findings and limits: Donor CMV status, an unknown factor, possibly confounded changes in expanded clonotypes.

With a J-beta primer mix and a sample-barcoded 5' primer, a second PCR ran roughly 6 to 11 cycles. Each TCR beta cDNA got a 12-nucleotide random molecular identifier. TCRdb reprocessed the 5' RACE reads with MiXCR, giving one entry per CDR3 protein. The sample includes about a million distinct CDR3 sequences, approximately 49% of them seen just once. J lost 1 base, V lost 2 bases, and 8 bases had no gene match. This CDR3 spans 17 amino acids. Per the germline V gene, CDR1 is SGHDT and CDR2 is YYEEEE. The sequence was collected from a man aged 30 to 39 in good health. Sequencing was done on a sample of blood. The rearrangement uses TRBV5-6 and TRBJ2-3; TRBD1 matches at 9 bases. The CDR3 is CASSLPTGGYGTDTQYF. The CDR3 nucleotides read TGTGCCAGCAGCTTACCGACAGGGGGGTATGGCACAGATACGCAGTATTTT.